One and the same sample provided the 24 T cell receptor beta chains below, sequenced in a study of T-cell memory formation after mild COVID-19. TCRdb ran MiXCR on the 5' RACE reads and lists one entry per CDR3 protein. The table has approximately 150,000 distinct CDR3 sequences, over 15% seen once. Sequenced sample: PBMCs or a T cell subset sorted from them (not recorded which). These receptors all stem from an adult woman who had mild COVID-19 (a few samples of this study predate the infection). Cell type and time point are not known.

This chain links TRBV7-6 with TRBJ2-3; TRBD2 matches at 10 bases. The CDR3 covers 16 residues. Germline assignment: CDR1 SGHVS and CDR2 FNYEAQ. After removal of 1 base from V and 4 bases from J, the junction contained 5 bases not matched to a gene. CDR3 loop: CASSLDPGLASDTQYF. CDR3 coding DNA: TGTGCCAGCAGCTTAGACCCGGGACTAGCGTCAGATACGCAGTATTTT.

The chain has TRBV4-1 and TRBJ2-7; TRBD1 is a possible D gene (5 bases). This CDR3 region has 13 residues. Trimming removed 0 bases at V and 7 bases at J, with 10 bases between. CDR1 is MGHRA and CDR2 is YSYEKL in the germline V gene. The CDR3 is CASSQDQGWEQYF. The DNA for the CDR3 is TGCGCCAGCAGCCAAGATCAGGGATGGGAGCAGTACTTC.

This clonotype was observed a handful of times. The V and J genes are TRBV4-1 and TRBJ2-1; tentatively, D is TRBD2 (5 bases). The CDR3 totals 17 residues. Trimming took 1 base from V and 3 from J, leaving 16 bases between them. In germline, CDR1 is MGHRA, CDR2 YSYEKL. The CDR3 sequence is CASSQVATSSSYNEQFF. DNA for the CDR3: TGCGCCAGCAGCCAAGTGGCAACTAGTAGTAGCTACAATGAGCAGTTCTTC.

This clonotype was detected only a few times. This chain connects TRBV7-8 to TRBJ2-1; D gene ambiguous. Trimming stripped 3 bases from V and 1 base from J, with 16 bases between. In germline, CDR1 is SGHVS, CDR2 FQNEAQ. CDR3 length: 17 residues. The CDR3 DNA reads TGTGCCAGCAGCTTCCCCGAGGAAAGGGTTTCCTACAATGAGCAGTTCTTC. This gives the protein CASSFPEERVSYNEQFF.

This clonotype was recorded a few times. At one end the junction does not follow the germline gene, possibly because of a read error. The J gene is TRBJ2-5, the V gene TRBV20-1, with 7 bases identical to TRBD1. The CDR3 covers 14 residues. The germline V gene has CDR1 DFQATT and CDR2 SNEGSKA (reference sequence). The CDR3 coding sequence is TGCAGTGCTGGAGACAGGGCAAAGAAAGAGACCCAGTACTTC. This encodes CSAGDRAKKETQYF.

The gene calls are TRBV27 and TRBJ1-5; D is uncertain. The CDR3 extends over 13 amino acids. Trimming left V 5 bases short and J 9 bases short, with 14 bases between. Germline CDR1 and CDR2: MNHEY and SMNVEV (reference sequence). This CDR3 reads CASSPGGFLPQHF. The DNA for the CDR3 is TGTGCCAGCAGTCCCGGAGGGTTTTTGCCCCAGCATTTT.

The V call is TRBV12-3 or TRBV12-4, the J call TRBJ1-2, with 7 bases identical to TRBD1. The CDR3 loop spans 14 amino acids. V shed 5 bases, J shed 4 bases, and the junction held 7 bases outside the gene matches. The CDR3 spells CASSRGQLTYGYTF. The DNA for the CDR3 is TGTGCCAGCAGTAGGGGGCAGCTGACCTATGGCTACACCTTC.

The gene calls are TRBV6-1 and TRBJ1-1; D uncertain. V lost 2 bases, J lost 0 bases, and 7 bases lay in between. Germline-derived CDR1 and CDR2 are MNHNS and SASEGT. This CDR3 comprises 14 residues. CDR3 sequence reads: CASSERAVNTEAFF. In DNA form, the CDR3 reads TGTGCCAGCAGTGAAAGGGCGGTGAACACTGAAGCTTTCTTT.

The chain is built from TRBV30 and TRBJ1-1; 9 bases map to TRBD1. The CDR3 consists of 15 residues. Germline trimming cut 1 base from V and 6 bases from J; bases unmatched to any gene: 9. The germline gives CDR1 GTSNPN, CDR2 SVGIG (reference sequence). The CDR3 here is CAWSARDRVLPEAFF. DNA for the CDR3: TGTGCCTGGAGTGCCCGGGACAGGGTCCTTCCTGAAGCTTTCTTT.

The CDR3 coding sequence is TGTGCCAGCAGTGACGTCGGACTACTCTACAATGAGCAGTTCTTC. Amino acids: CASSDVGLLYNEQFF. The V gene is TRBV2, the J gene TRBJ2-1; TRBD2 is a possible D gene (6 bases). Per germline, CDR1 SNHLY and CDR2 FYNNEI. With 3 bases removed from V and 3 bases from J, the gap between germline ends came to 12 bases. CDR3 length: 15 residues.

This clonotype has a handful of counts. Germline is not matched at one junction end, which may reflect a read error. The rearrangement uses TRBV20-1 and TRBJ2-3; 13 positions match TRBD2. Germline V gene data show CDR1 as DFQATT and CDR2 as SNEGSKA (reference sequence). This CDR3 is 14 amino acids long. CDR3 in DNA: TGCAGTGCTAGAGATCCGGGACTAGCGGGGTTTAGGCATTTT. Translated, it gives CSARDPGLAGFRHF.

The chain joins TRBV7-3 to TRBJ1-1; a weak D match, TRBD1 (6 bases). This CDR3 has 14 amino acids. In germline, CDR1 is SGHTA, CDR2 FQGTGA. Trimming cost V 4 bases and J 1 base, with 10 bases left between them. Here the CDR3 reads CASSSDSKNTEAFF. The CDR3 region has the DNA TGTGCCAGCAGCTCGGACAGTAAGAACACTGAAGCTTTCTTT. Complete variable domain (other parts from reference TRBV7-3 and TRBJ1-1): GAGVSQTPSNKVTEKGKYVELRCDPISGHTALYWYRQSLGQGPEFLIYFQGTGAADDSGLPNDRFFAVRPEGSVSTLKIQRTERGDSAVYLCASSSDSKNTEAFFGQGTRLTVV.

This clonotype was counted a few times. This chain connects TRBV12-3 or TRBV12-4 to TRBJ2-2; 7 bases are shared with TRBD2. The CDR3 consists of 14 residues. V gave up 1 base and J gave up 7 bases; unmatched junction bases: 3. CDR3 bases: TGTGCCAGCAGTTTAGGGGACTATAGCGGGGAGCTGTTTTTT. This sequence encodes CASSLGDYSGELFF.

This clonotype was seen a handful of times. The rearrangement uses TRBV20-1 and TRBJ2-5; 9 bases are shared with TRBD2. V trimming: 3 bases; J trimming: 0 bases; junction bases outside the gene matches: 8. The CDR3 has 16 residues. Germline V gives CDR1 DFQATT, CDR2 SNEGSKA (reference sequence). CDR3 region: CSARPSGEYDQETQYF. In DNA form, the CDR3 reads TGCAGTGCTAGGCCTAGCGGGGAGTACGACCAAGAGACCCAGTACTTC.

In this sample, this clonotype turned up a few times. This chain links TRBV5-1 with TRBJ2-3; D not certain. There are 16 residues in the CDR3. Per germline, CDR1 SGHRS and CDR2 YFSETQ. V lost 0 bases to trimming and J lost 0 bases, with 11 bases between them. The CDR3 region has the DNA TGCGCCAGCAGCTTGGTTGGAGAAACTAGCACAGATACGCAGTATTTT. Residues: CASSLVGETSTDTQYF.

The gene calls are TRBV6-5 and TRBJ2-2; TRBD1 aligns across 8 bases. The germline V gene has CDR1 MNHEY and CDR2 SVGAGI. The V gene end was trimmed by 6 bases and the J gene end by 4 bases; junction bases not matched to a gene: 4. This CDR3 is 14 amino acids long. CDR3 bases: TGTGCCAGCAGAGCAGGGGGCGTCACCGGGGAGCTGTTTTTT. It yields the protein CASRAGGVTGELFF.

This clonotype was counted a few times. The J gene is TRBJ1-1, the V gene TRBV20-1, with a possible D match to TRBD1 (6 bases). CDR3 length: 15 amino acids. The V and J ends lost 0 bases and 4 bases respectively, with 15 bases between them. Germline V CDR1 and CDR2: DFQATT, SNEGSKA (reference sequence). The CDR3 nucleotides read TGCAGTGCTAGAGATCGAAGAGGGGGTGGCACTGAAGCTTTCTTT. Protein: CSARDRRGGGTEAFF.

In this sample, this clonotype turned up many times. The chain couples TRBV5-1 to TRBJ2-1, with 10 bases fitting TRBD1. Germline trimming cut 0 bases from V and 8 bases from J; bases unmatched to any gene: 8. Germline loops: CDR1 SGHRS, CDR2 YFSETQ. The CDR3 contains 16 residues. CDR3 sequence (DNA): TGCGCCAGCAGCTTGGGAGTGGGACAGGGGTTGGATGAGCAGTTCTTC. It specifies CASSLGVGQGLDEQFF.

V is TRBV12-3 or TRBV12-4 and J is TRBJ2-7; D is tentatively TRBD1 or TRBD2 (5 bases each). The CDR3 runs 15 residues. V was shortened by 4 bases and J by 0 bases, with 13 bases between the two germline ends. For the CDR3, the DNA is TGTGCCAGCAGTTCCCAAGGGACGGACTCCTACGAGCAGTACTTC. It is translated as CASSSQGTDSYEQYF.

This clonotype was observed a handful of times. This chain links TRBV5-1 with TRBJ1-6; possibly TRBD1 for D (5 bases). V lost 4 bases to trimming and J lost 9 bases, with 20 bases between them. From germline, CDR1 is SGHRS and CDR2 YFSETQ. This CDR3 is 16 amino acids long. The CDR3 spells CASSHSSRGEGSPLHF. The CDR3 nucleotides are TGCGCCAGCAGCCATTCCAGCAGAGGGGAGGGTTCACCCCTCCACTTT.

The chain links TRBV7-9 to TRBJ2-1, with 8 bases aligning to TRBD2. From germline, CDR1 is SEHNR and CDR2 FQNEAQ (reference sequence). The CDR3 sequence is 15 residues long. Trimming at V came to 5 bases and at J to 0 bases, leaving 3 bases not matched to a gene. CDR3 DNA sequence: TGTGCCAGCAGCACCGGGACTAGCTCCTACAATGAGCAGTTCTTC. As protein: CASSTGTSSYNEQFF.

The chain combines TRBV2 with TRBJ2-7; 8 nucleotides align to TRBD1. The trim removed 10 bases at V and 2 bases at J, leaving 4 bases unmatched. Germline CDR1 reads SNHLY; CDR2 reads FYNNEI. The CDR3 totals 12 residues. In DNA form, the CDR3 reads TGTGCCACCAGACAGGGGACCTACGAGCAGTACTTC. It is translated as CATRQGTYEQYF. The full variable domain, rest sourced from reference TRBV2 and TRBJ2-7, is EPEVTQTPSHQVTQMGQEVILRCVPISNHLYFYWYRQILGQKVEFLVSFYNNEISEKSEIFDDQFSVERPDGSNFTLKIRSTKLEDSAMYFCATRQGTYEQYFGPGTRLTVT.

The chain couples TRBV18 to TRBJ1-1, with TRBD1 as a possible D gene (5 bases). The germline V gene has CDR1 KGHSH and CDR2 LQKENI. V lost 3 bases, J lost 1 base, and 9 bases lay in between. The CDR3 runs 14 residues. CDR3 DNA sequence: TGTGCCAGCTCACCGGGACTTCCGAACACTGAAGCTTTCTTT. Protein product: CASSPGLPNTEAFF.

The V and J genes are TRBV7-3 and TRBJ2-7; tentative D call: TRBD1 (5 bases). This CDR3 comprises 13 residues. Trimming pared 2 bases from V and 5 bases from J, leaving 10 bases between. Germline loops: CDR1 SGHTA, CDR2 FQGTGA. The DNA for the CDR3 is TGTGCCAGCAGCTTACGCAGGGCCCACGAGCAGTACTTC. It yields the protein CASSLRRAHEQYF.